This is a list of T cell receptor beta chains from one sample in a study of cytomegalovirus exposure and HLA in healthy donors. Assay: immunoSEQ multiplex PCR; the TCRdb copy retains only in-frame clones and omits some. The repertoire holds 150,000 to 200,000 clones, more than 70% seen once, with 1.1% to 1.5% in the top ten. Sequenced input: PBMCs. The receptors come from a girl under 18 in good health and CMV-seropositive. CDR3s include the opening cysteine and the closing phenylalanine or tryptophan. A D gene is named only where the DNA matches it firmly. Clone size is stated in some rows and not others, as once, few, many or a class when expanded.

TGTGCCAGCAGCTTAGGGGGAAGGGGGCCGAGCGAAGCTTTCTTT	CASSLGGRGPSEAFF	TRBD1	TRBJ1-1	TRBV7-9	.
TGTGCCTGGAGTGTACTTGAGGATTACAATGAGCAGTTCTTC	CAWSVLEDYNEQFF	.	TRBJ2-1	TRBV30	.
TGCGCCAGCAGCCAAGATCTTCGACGGCTAGGGAGAATTAACAATGAGCAGTTCTTC	CASSQDLRRLGRINNEQFF	.	TRBJ2-1	TRBV4-3	.
TGTGCCAGCAGTTTTTTCCCACAGAATATCTACAATGAGCAGTTCTTC	CASSFFPQNIYNEQFF	.	TRBJ2-1	TRBV27	.
TGCGCCAGCAGCCGGGGACTAGCGGAGGTCTCCTACGAGCAGTACTTC	CASSRGLAEVSYEQYF	TRBD2	TRBJ2-7	TRBV4-1	.
TGCGCCAGCTGTCGGGACAGGGGCACAGATACGCAGTATTTT	CASCRDRGTDTQYF	TRBD1	TRBJ2-3	TRBV5-1	.
TGTGCCAGCAGCCGGGGTAGCAAATCACCCCTCCACTTT	CASSRGSKSPLHF	.	TRBJ1-6	TRBV7-9	.
TGCGCCAGCAGCCCCCAGCCGGGACTAGCGGCCACCGGGGAGCTGTTTTTT	CASSPQPGLAATGELFF	TRBD2	TRBJ2-2	TRBV4-1	.
TGTGCCAGCAGTTACATCCGGGTCGACACTGAAGCTTTCTTT	CASSYIRVDTEAFF	.	TRBJ1-1	TRBV6-5	.
TGTGCCAGCAGGGCCCGATGGACAGGGGGCTGGAACATTCAGTACTTC	CASRARWTGGWNIQYF	TRBD1	TRBJ2-4	TRBV27	.
TGCGCCAGCAGCCTGACGACTGGGTTGGAGACCCAGTACTTC	CASSLTTGLETQYF	.	TRBJ2-5	TRBV4-1	.
TGCAGCGTCAACAGGGAGACCATGAACACTGAAGCTTTCTTT	CSVNRETMNTEAFF	.	TRBJ1-1	TRBV29-1	.
TGTGCCAGCAGTTGGGCGAGCTCCTACAATGAGCAGTTCTTC	CASSWASSYNEQFF	.	TRBJ2-1	TRBV27	.
TGTGCCAGCAGTCCCGGGAGAACCACTTACAATGAGCAGTTCTTC	CASSPGRTTYNEQFF	.	TRBJ2-1	TRBV6-6	.
TGCAGCGTTGATCCGGGGTTGAACACTGAAGCTTTCTTT	CSVDPGLNTEAFF	.	TRBJ1-1	TRBV29-1	once
TGTGCCAGCAGTAGGACAGGGGATATTTCACCCCTCCACTTT	CASSRTGDISPLHF	TRBD1	TRBJ1-6	TRBV2	few
TGTGCCAGCAGCTTGGGGCACAATCAGCCCCAGCATTTT	CASSLGHNQPQHF	.	TRBJ1-5	TRBV5-4	.
TGCGCCAGCAGCCAAGAACTTGGACAGCGATCTATTGAAGCTTTCTTT	CASSQELGQRSIEAFF	.	TRBJ1-1	TRBV4-1	once
TGTGCCAGCAGCTCTCAGGGGGCACATGGCTACACCTTC	CASSSQGAHGYTF	TRBD1	TRBJ1-2	TRBV7-3	.
TGTGCCAGCAGCGTAAAGGTAGGGGGAAGAAATGGAAACACCATATATTTT	CASSVKVGGRNGNTIYF	.	TRBJ1-3	TRBV9	.
TGCGCCAGCAGCAAGGACAGGGCCTTCACTCTCACTGAAGCTTTCTTT	CASSKDRAFTLTEAFF	TRBD1	TRBJ1-1	TRBV5-1	.
TGTGCCAGCAGTTTATCAAATTTGGGAGATGGCCTCTACAATGAGCAGTTCTTC	CASSLSNLGDGLYNEQFF	.	TRBJ2-1	TRBV27	few
TGTGCCAGCAGCCCGACAAGAGATGAAAAACTGTTTTTT	CASSPTRDEKLFF	.	TRBJ1-4	TRBV7-2	once
TGTGCCAGCAGCCCAAGCGGAGGGAGCTACAATGAGCAGTTCTTC	CASSPSGGSYNEQFF	.	TRBJ2-1	TRBV6-4	few
TGTGCCTGGAGTGTAGCCCGTGAGCAGTTCTTC	CAWSVAREQFF	.	TRBJ2-1	TRBV30	.
TGTGCCAGCAGCTTAGTTAGTGAGCAGTTCTTC	CASSLVSEQFF	.	TRBJ2-1	TRBV13	once
TGTGCCAGTAGTCTCCTGGGACTTGTGAACACTGAAGCTTTCTTT	CASSLLGLVNTEAFF	.	TRBJ1-1	TRBV19	.
TGTGCCAGCAGACCCGGGACAGCTGGGGCCAACGTCCTGACTTTC	CASRPGTAGANVLTF	TRBD1	TRBJ2-6	TRBV28	.
TGTGCCAGCAGTCCGGGGGGAGCGGGATATCCTGAGCAGTTCTTC	CASSPGGAGYPEQFF	TRBD2	TRBJ2-1	TRBV6-5	.
TGTGCCAGCAGCATATCAAGAGACACTGAAGCTTTCTTT	CASSISRDTEAFF	.	TRBJ1-1	TRBV7-7	.
TGCACCAGCAGCCAAGATCTTCGGGCAGGGGCCCGACAGCCCCAGCATTTT	CTSSQDLRAGARQPQHF	.	TRBJ1-5	TRBV1	.
TGTGCCAGTAGTATCATGGGGGGAGTGAACACTGAAGCTTTCTTT	CASSIMGGVNTEAFF	.	TRBJ1-1	TRBV19	.
TGCGCCAGCAGCTCCCTACCCGCAGGATATAGCAATCAGCCCCAGCATTTT	CASSSLPAGYSNQPQHF	.	TRBJ1-5	TRBV4-1	.
TGTGCCAGCGGTGACAGGGGTCCAGATACGCAGTATTTT	CASGDRGPDTQYF	TRBD1	TRBJ2-3	TRBV27	.
TGTGCCAGCAGTGATTCCACGACAGGGGGCTCTGGGGCCAACGTCCTGACTTTC	CASSDSTTGGSGANVLTF	TRBD1	TRBJ2-6	TRBV25-1	.